These 31 T cell receptor beta chains were all obtained from the same sample, sequenced in a study of blood T cell repertoires in COVID-19. Libraries were prepared by immunoSEQ multiplex PCR; TCRdb keeps only in-frame clonotypes and omits some of them. This table holds about 110,000 clones, under 75% found once. Specimen: peripheral blood. The source of these receptors is a woman in her fifties or sixties with acute or convalescent COVID-19.

The chain carries TRBV5-6 and TRBJ2-5, with 7 positions matching TRBD2. CDR1 is SGHDT and CDR2 is YYEEEE in the germline V gene. This CDR3 spans 13 amino acids. V was clipped by 4 bases and J by 3 bases; unmatched bases: 3. Here the CDR3 reads CASSALAEETQYF. DNA of the CDR3: TGTGCCAGCAGCGCGCTAGCGGAAGAGACCCAGTACTTC.

This chain connects TRBV7-8 to TRBJ2-2; D remains unclear. CDR1 is SGHVS, CDR2 FQNEAQ, per germline. The CDR3 runs 12 residues. The germline V and J ends were trimmed by 5 bases and 6 bases, with 7 bases remaining between them. The CDR3 spells CASSPGSGELFF. Here the CDR3 DNA reads TGTGCCAGCAGCCCCGGGTCCGGGGAGCTGTTTTTT.

V is TRBV13 and J is TRBJ1-4; TRBD1 matches 9 bases. The CDR3 covers 15 residues. V shed 2 bases and J 6 bases; nucleotides not matched to a gene: 4. Germline loops: CDR1 PRHDT, CDR2 FYEKMQ (reference sequence). The CDR3: CASSLKTGGDEKLFF. CDR3 in DNA: TGTGCCAGCAGCTTAAAGACAGGGGGTGATGAAAAACTGTTTTTT.

This clone showed up just a few times. The chain has TRBV18 and TRBJ2-7, with 7 bases fitting TRBD1. The CDR3 length is 14 residues. The ends lost 5 bases at V and 2 bases at J; junction bases unmatched: 6. The germline gives CDR1 KGHSH, CDR2 LQKENI. The CDR3 DNA is TGTGCCAGCTCATCCTGGACAGGAACCTACGAGCAGTACTTC. It yields the protein CASSSWTGTYEQYF.

The chain links TRBV2 to TRBJ2-5; possibly TRBD2 for D (6 bases). Germline CDR1 SNHLY, CDR2 FYNNEI. The V end was cut by 2 bases, the J end by 1 base, with 11 bases between. The CDR3 has 15 residues. The chain's CDR3 is CASSERSGGQETQYF. The CDR3 DNA sequence: TGTGCCAGCAGTGAAAGATCCGGGGGCCAAGAGACCCAGTACTTC. The full variable domain, in which reference TRBV2 and TRBJ2-5 provide the parts outside the CDR3, is EPEVTQTPSHQVTQMGQEVILRCVPISNHLYFYWYRQILGQKVEFLVSFYNNEISEKSEIFDDQFSVERPDGSNFTLKIRSTKLEDSAMYFCASSERSGGQETQYFGPGTRLLVL.

The J gene is TRBJ1-1, the V gene TRBV24-1; no definite D call. The CDR3 is made up of 12 amino acids. The V end lost 8 bases, the J end lost 7 bases, and 13 bases lay between the germline ends. Germline V gene sequence: CDR1 KGHDR, CDR2 SFDVKD. The CDR3 loop is CATISTTGEAFF. The DNA of the CDR3 is TGTGCCACCATTTCGACGACGGGTGAAGCTTTCTTT.

This chain joins TRBV23-1 and TRBJ1-6; D is perhaps TRBD1 (5 bases). TRBV23-1 is an ORF, with its function uncertain. This CDR3 is 20 amino acids long. V lost 2 bases, J lost 0 bases, and 20 bases lay in between. The CDR3 sequence: CASSQVGRNRSRSYNSPLHF. CDR3 bases: TGCGCCAGCAGTCAAGTGGGGCGGAACCGGTCCCGCTCCTATAATTCACCCCTCCACTTT.

The rearrangement uses TRBV18 and TRBJ2-2, with D uncertain. V was cut by 3 bases and J by 4 bases, with 9 bases left in between. The V gene's germline CDR1 is KGHSH and CDR2 LQKENI. CDR3 length equals 14 residues. The CDR3 region is CASSPQLSTGELFF. The CDR3 DNA reads TGTGCCAGCTCACCGCAACTTAGCACCGGGGAGCTGTTTTTT.

The chain carries TRBV7-9 and TRBJ1-1, with 8 bases that match TRBD1. The germline gives CDR1 SEHNR, CDR2 FQNEAQ (reference sequence). The trim removed 5 bases at V and 1 base at J, leaving 3 bases unmatched. The CDR3 runs to 14 residues. The CDR3 sequence: CASSVGQANTEAFF. For the CDR3, the DNA is TGTGCCAGCAGCGTGGGACAGGCGAACACTGAAGCTTTCTTT.

This clone appeared a single time. The V call is TRBV7-9, the J call TRBJ1-2; the D gene is possibly TRBD1 (5 bases). Germline V gene lookup returns CDR1 SEHNR and CDR2 FQNEAQ (reference sequence). V lost 3 bases to trimming and J lost 7 bases, with 15 bases between them. CDR3 length equals 14 residues. CDR3 protein: CASSFGGSRIGYTF. CDR3 DNA sequence: TGTGCCAGCAGCTTCGGGGGGAGTCGTATTGGCTACACCTTC.

CDR3 sequence reads: CASSTTSGGYEQYF. The CDR3 DNA sequence: TGTGCCAGTAGTACGACTAGCGGGGGTTACGAGCAGTACTTC. The chain links TRBV19 to TRBJ2-7; TRBD2 matches 12 bases. CDR3 length: 14 residues. Germline V CDR1 and CDR2: LNHDA, SQIVND (reference sequence). The junction had 2 bases not matched to a gene; V was cut back by 4 bases and J by 4 bases. The full variable domain, rest sourced from reference TRBV19 and TRBJ2-7, is DGGITQSPKYLFRKEGQNVTLSCEQNLNHDAMYWYRQDPGQGLRLIYYSQIVNDFQKGDIAEGYSVSREKKESFPLTVTSAQKNPTAFYLCASSTTSGGYEQYFGPGTRLTVT.

CDR3 in DNA: TGTGCCAGCAGTCCCCGCGGGAGAAACTATGGCTACACCTTC. Translation: CASSPRGRNYGYTF. The chain joins TRBV5-6 to TRBJ1-2; unclear D gene. Germline-derived CDR1 and CDR2 are SGHDT and YYEEEE. The V end was cut by 5 bases, the J end by 2 bases, with 13 bases between. The CDR3 contains 14 residues.

The rearrangement joins TRBV3-1 (or the pseudogene TRBV3-2) to TRBJ1-6; 9 bases are shared with TRBD1. In germline, CDR1 is LGHDT, CDR2 YNNKEL (reference sequence). Losses at the gene ends were 4 bases for V and 5 bases for J; bases not matched to a gene: 6. There are 16 residues in the CDR3. The DNA of the CDR3 is TGTGCCAGCAGCCGGGAACAGGGGGCAGATAATTCACCCCTCCACTTT. Encoded protein: CASSREQGADNSPLHF.

V is TRBV28 and J is TRBJ1-5; maybe TRBD1 (5 bases). The CDR3 runs 16 residues. V lost 8 bases to trimming and J lost 1 base, with 18 bases between them. The germline CDR1 and CDR2 sequences are MDHEN and SYDVKM. CDR3 region: CASRPWGVRSNQPQHF. The CDR3 coding sequence is TGTGCCAGCCGACCCTGGGGGGTTCGGAGCAATCAGCCCCAGCATTTT.

This clone was detected only once. The J gene is TRBJ1-2, the V gene TRBV11-2; D uncertain. The germline CDR1 and CDR2 sequences are SGHAT and FQNNGV. The V and J ends lost 5 bases and 10 bases respectively, with 17 bases between them. The CDR3 extends over 13 amino acids. The CDR3 DNA reads as TGTGCCAGCAGCGGCCGGGTCCTCAGTGACTACACCTTC. Translated, it gives CASSGRVLSDYTF.

This chain uses TRBV5-5 with TRBJ1-2; TRBD1 agrees at 9 bases. J gave up 4 bases and V 2 bases, and 12 bases lay outside the gene matches. The CDR3 is 17 residues long. The germline gives CDR1 SGHKS, CDR2 YYEKEE (reference sequence). Written as DNA, the CDR3 is TGTGCCAGCAGCTTCCAACCGGGACAGGGTGTGGGCTATGGCTACACCTTC. This codes for CASSFQPGQGVGYGYTF.

The J gene is TRBJ2-7, the V gene TRBV30, with D unresolved. This CDR3 is 12 amino acids long. From germline, CDR1 is GTSNPN and CDR2 SVGIG (reference sequence). The germline V and J ends were trimmed by 2 bases and 1 base, with 6 bases remaining between them. CDR3 in DNA: TGTGCCTGGAGTCAGGCGTCCTACGAGCAGTACTTC. This encodes CAWSQASYEQYF.

A few counts support this clone. The chain employs TRBV14 and TRBJ1-5; D perhaps matches TRBD1 (5 bases). Per the germline V gene, CDR1 is SGHDN and CDR2 is FVKESK. There are 13 residues in the CDR3. The ends were cut back, 8 bases at V and 6 bases at J, with 14 bases in the middle. The CDR3 protein is CASSSGGFQPQHF. The CDR3 nucleotides are TGTGCCAGCTCCTCGGGGGGATTTCAGCCCCAGCATTTT. Filled out from reference TRBV14 and TRBJ1-5, the complete variable domain reads EAGVTQFPSHSVIEKGQTVTLRCDPISGHDNLYWYRRVMGKEIKFLLHFVKESKQDESGMPNNRFLAERTGGTYSTLKVQPAELEDSGVYFCASSSGGFQPQHFGDGTRLSIL.

V gene TRBV7-9 combines with J gene TRBJ2-4; a weak D match, TRBD1 (5 bases). The CDR3 has 16 residues. Trimming removed 3 bases from V and 0 bases from J, with 12 bases in between. Germline V CDR1 and CDR2: SEHNR, FQNEAQ (reference sequence). CDR3 nucleotides: TGTGCCAGCAGCTTGACAGAAAGACTAGCCAAAAACATTCAGTACTTC. Amino acid sequence: CASSLTERLAKNIQYF.

The chain carries TRBV6-5 and TRBJ1-2, with TRBD1 identical over 7 bases. V shed 6 bases and J 5 bases; nucleotides not matched to a gene: 12. The CDR3 loop spans 15 amino acids. The germline V gene has CDR1 MNHEY and CDR2 SVGAGI. CDR3 in amino acids: CASSLSLGQLYGYTF. CDR3 DNA: TGTGCCAGCAGCCTTAGCCTGGGACAGCTATATGGCTACACCTTC.

The rearrangement links TRBV19 to TRBJ1-1; 9 nucleotides align to TRBD1. With V trimmed by 4 bases and J by 1 base, 4 bases remained unmatched. The CDR3 contains 15 residues. Germline lookup yields CDR1 LNHDA and CDR2 SQIVND (reference sequence). CDR3 DNA: TGTGCCAGTAGTACAGTGACAGGGGGGAACACTGAAGCTTTCTTT. This codes for CASSTVTGGNTEAFF.

The CDR3 loop reads CASSGGKGGLNTEAFF. Here the CDR3 DNA reads TGTGCCAGCTCCGGCGGGAAAGGGGGCCTGAACACTGAAGCTTTCTTT. The chain is built from TRBV18 and TRBJ1-1; 7 positions agree with TRBD1. After removal of 6 bases from V and 0 bases from J, the junction contained 10 bases not matched to a gene. The CDR3 is 16 amino acids. The germline gives CDR1 KGHSH, CDR2 LQKENI. The full variable domain, completed using reference TRBV18 and TRBJ1-1, is NAGVMQNPRHLVRRRGQEARLRCSPMKGHSHVYWYRQLPEEGLKFMVYLQKENIIDESGMPKERFSAEFPKEGPSILRIQQVVRGDSAAYFCASSGGKGGLNTEAFFGQGTRLTVV.

The genes are TRBV6-6 and TRBJ2-7; 8 bases are a match to TRBD1. The germline gives CDR1 MNHNY, CDR2 SVGAGI (reference sequence). This CDR3 spans 13 amino acids. V was clipped by 6 bases and J by 6 bases; unmatched bases: 7. The CDR3 DNA reads as TGTGCCAGCAGAACTCAGGGGGCGCCCGAGCAGTACTTC. Its protein product is CASRTQGAPEQYF.

The chain has TRBV18 and TRBJ1-4, with 7 bases fitting TRBD1. CDR1 is KGHSH and CDR2 is LQKENI in the germline V gene. The CDR3 extends over 13 amino acids. V gave up 6 bases and J gave up 8 bases; unmatched junction bases: 6. Here the CDR3 reads CASSPGQREKLFF. The CDR3 DNA reads as TGTGCCAGCTCCCCGGGACAGCGGGAAAAACTGTTTTTT.

This clone was recorded once. The gene calls are TRBV13 and TRBJ1-2; D not resolved. V gave up 2 bases and J gave up 4 bases, with 20 bases separating them. The CDR3 spans 17 residues. The germline V gene encodes CDR1 PRHDT and CDR2 FYEKMQ (reference sequence). The CDR3 sequence is CASSLKGRRVLSYGYTF. The CDR3 nucleotides read TGTGCCAGCAGCTTAAAGGGTAGGAGGGTTTTGAGCTATGGCTACACCTTC.

The chain uses TRBV5-1 and TRBJ2-3; TRBD2 might be the D (7 bases). The V gene lost 0 bases and the J gene lost 0 bases, with 11 bases spanning the gap. The CDR3 is 16 residues long. The V gene's germline CDR1 is SGHRS and CDR2 YFSETQ. In DNA, the CDR3 is TGCGCCAGCAGCTTGGCGGGGGGCGTTAGCACAGATACGCAGTATTTT. It specifies CASSLAGGVSTDTQYF.

This clone turned up a few times. The chain uses TRBV5-3 and TRBJ1-2; D not certain. Being an ORF, TRBV5-3 has a function that is uncertain. The V end lost 4 bases, the J end lost 3 bases, and 13 bases lay between the germline ends. The CDR3 sequence is 14 residues long. The CDR3 reads CARSARVGDYGYTF. The DNA of the CDR3 is TGTGCCAGAAGCGCGAGGGTTGGGGACTATGGCTACACCTTC.

This rearrangement joins TRBV27 to TRBJ1-6, with TRBD1 as a possible D gene (6 bases). With 3 bases removed from V and 4 bases from J, the gap between germline ends came to 13 bases. The CDR3 covers 16 residues. Per germline, CDR1 MNHEY and CDR2 SMNVEV (reference sequence). The CDR3 reads CASSLSRDNYNSPLHF. As DNA, the CDR3 is TGTGCCAGCAGTTTGAGTCGGGACAATTATAATTCACCCCTCCACTTT.

As DNA, the CDR3 is TGTGCCAGCTCACCATCCGCGGTCTATAGCAATCAGCCCCAGCATTTT. Its translation is CASSPSAVYSNQPQHF. The chain couples TRBV18 to TRBJ1-5; no firm D call. Germline CDR1 and CDR2: KGHSH and LQKENI. The germline V and J ends were trimmed by 2 bases and 0 bases, with 11 bases remaining between them. The length of the CDR3 is 16 residues.

There are a few counts of this clone. This chain joins TRBV4-2 and TRBJ1-1; no definite D call. The germline CDR1 and CDR2 sequences are LGHNA and YNFKEQ. Trimming stripped 2 bases from V and 5 bases from J, with 9 bases between. This CDR3 region has 13 residues. CDR3 DNA sequence: TGTGCCAGCAGCCAATCCACTAAGACTGAAGCTTTCTTT. It codes for CASSQSTKTEAFF.

V is TRBV24-1 and J is TRBJ2-3, with TRBD2 matching 7 bases. The trim removed 7 bases at V and 6 bases at J, leaving 6 bases unmatched. Germline V gene sequence: CDR1 KGHDR, CDR2 SFDVKD. CDR3 size: 13 residues. The CDR3 sequence: CATRGGVLDTQYF. The CDR3 nucleotides read TGTGCCACCAGGGGGGGGGTATTGGATACGCAGTATTTT.